This TCR beta chain derives from a study of identical twins. This CDR3 is built from 13 residues. Germline values: CDR1 SGHTA, CDR2 FQGNSA. V lost 4 bases to trimming and J lost 3 bases, with 10 bases between them. This clonotype has a handful of counts. TCRdb reprocessed the 5' RACE reads via MiXCR and lists one record per CDR3 protein. The table shows 450,000 or so distinct CDR3 sequences, with approximately 24% occurring only once. The sample also formed part of further work on T cells expressing NK-cell markers. That source reports: Dominant NKG2C+ clonotypes in roughly 6 donors made up about 1.0-8% of CD8+ T cells.

Sequencing was performed on CD4+ T cells sorted from blood. This receptor was identified in a woman under 30 in good health. This chain links TRBV7-2 with TRBJ2-7; D is perhaps TRBD1 (6 bases). The CDR3: CASSSGQYYEQYF. In nucleotides, the CDR3 is TGTGCCAGCAGCTCTGGACAGTACTACGAGCAGTACTTC.